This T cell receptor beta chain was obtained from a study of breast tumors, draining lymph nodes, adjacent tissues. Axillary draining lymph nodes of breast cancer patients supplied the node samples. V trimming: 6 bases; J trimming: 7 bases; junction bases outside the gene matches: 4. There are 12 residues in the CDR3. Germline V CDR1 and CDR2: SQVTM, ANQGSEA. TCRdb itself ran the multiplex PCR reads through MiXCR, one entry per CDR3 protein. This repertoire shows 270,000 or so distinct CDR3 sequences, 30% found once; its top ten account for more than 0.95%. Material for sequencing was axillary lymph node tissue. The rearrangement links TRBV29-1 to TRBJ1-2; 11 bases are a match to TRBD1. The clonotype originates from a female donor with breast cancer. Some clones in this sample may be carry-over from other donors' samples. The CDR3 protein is CSVRGTGGGYTF. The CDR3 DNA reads TGCAGCGTAAGGGGGACAGGGGGTGGCTACACCTTC.